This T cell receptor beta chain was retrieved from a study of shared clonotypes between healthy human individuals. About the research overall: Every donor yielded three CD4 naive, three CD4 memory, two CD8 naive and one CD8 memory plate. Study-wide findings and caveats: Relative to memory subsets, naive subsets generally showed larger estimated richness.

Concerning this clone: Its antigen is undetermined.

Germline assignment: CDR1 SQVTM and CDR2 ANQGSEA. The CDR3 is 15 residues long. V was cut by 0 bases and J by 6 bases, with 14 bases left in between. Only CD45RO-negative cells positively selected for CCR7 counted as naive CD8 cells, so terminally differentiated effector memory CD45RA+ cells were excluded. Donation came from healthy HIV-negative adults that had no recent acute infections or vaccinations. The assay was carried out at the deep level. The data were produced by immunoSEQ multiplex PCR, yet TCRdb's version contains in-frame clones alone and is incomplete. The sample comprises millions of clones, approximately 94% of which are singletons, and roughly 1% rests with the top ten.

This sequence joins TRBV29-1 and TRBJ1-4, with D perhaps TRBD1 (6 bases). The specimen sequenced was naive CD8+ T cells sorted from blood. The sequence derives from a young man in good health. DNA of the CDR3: TGCAGCGTTGAAGATCGGACAGATCCCTATGAAAAACTGTTTTTT. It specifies CSVEDRTDPYEKLFF. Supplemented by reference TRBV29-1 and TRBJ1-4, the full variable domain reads SAVISQKPSRDICQRGTSLTIQCQVDSQVTMMFWYRQQPGQSLTLIATANQGSEATYESGFVIDKFPISRPNLTFSTLTVSNMSPEDSSIYLCSVEDRTDPYEKLFFGSGTQLSVL.